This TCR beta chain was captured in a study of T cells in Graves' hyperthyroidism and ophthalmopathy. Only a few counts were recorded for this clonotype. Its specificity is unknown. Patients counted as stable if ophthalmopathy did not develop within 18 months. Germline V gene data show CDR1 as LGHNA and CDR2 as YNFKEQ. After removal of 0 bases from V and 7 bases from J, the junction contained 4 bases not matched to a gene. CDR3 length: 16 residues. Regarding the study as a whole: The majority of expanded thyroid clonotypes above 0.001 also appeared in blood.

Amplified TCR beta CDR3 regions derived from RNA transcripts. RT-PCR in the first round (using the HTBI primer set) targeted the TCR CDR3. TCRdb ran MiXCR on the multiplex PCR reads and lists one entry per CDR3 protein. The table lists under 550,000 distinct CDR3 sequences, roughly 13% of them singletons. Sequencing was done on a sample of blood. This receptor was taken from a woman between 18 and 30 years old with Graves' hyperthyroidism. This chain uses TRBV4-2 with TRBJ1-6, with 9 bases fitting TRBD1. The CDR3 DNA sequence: TGTGCCAGCAGCCAAGATTCCGGGACAGGGAATTCACCCCTCCACTTT. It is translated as CASSQDSGTGNSPLHF.